This entry features one T cell receptor (beta chain) sequence. This PCR relied on a set of 60 Vbeta primers and 13 Jbeta primers. TCRdb's table, derived via immunoSEQ multiplex PCR, lists solely in-frame clones and lacks some. Its listing shows just over 80,000 clones. The CDR3 has 14 amino acids. Trimming took off 6 bases at V and 0 bases at J, with 12 bases between the two ends. Germline CDR1 is MNHNS and CDR2 is SASEGT. This record comes from a study of cytomegalovirus exposure and HLA in healthy donors. On the study more broadly: Approximately 81% of 300 to 450 genotyped donors fell in the Caucasian-associated ancestry cluster.

The donors were healthy bone marrow donors. The sequence derives from a young woman in good health and CMV-seronegative. The chain carries TRBV6-1 and TRBJ2-7; D possibly corresponds to TRBD2 (5 bases). The sample was PBMCs. The CDR3 reads CASSKLGSSYEQYF. CDR3 DNA sequence: TGTGCCAGCAGCAAACTAGGTAGCTCCTACGAGCAGTACTTC.